This T cell receptor (beta chain) was retrieved from a study of blood T cell repertoires in COVID-19. Study details: Researchers got acute and convalescent COVID-19 samples from the United States, Italy and Spain. From T cells, B-cell-depleted T cells, or PBMCs came the material, which was cDNA or gDNA.

Original processing methods: Amplifying reference gene primers gave estimates of nucleated cell counts. Libraries were prepared by immunoSEQ multiplex PCR; TCRdb keeps only in-frame clonotypes and omits some of them. The DNA was the basis for D and trimming; V, J and clone size are from that table. Altogether over 200,000 clones are present, about nine tenths being singletons, with the ten largest covering 2.5% to 3%. The Seattle patients, enrolled during active infection, were followed longitudinally. The CDR3 sequence is 14 residues long. The ends lost 6 bases at V and 3 bases at J; junction bases unmatched: 3. Germline V lookup: CDR1 MNHNS, CDR2 SASEGT.

The source of this sequence is a young adult with COVID-19, enrolled during active disease. The chain recombines TRBV6-1 with TRBJ1-1; 11 nucleotides align to TRBD1. The sample comprised peripheral blood. CDR3 DNA sequence: TGTGCCAGCAGCAGGGGACAGGGGGACACTGAAGCTTTCTTT. Its protein product is CASSRGQGDTEAFF.